This T cell receptor beta chain came from a study of T cell changes during pregnancy in multiple sclerosis. The germline V and J ends were trimmed by 0 bases and 2 bases, with 12 bases remaining between them. CDR1 is SGHRS, CDR2 YFSETQ, per germline. CDR3 length: 15 amino acids. Some clones are missing from TCRdb's copy, which holds only in-frame ones; the method was immunoSEQ multiplex PCR. This sample has over 45,000 clones; over 80% occur once, and the top ten carry 0.5% to 0.6%. This sample comprised CD4+ T cells from peripheral blood mononuclear cells, obtained after pregnancy. The genes are TRBV5-1 and TRBJ2-7; D remains unclear. The receptor's source is a female donor with multiple sclerosis, enrolled in a pregnancy study. The CDR3 here is CASSLGAQPPYEQYF. The CDR3 DNA is TGCGCCAGCAGCTTGGGGGCCCAACCTCCCTACGAGCAGTACTTC.